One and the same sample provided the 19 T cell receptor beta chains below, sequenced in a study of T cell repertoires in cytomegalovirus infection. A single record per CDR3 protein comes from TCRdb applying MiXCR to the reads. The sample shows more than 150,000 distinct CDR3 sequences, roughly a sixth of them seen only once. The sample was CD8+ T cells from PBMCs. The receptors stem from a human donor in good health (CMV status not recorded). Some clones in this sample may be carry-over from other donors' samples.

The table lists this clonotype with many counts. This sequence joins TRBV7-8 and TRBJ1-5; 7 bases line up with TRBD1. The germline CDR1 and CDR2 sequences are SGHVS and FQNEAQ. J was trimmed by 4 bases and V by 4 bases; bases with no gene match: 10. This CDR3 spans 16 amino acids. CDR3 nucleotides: TGTGCCAGCAGCTCTCTCCGGGACAGTCAGAATCAGCCCCAGCATTTT. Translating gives CASSSLRDSQNQPQHF.

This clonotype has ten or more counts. CDR3 nucleotide sequence: TGCAGCGTCCCCGGGACGGAGTACGCCTATGGCTACACCTTC. This sequence encodes CSVPGTEYAYGYTF. This rearrangement joins TRBV29-1 to TRBJ1-2; tentatively, D is TRBD1 (5 bases). Trimming removed 6 bases from V and 4 bases from J, with 18 bases in between. The CDR3 runs 14 residues. CDR1 and CDR2 from the germline V gene are SQVTM and ANQGSEA.

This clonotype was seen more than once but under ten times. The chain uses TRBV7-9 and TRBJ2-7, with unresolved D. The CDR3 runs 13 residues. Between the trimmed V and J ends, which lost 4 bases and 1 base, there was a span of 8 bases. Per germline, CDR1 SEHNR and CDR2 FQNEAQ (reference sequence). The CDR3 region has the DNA TGTGCCAGCAGCTCCCCCGAGTCCTACGAGCAGTACTTC. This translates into CASSSPESYEQYF. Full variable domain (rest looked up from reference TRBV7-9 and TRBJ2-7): DTGVSQNPRHKITKRGQNVTFRCDPISEHNRLYWYRQTLGQGPEFLTYFQNEAQLEKSRLLSDRFSAERPKGSFSTLEIQRTEQGDSAMYLCASSSPESYEQYFGPGTRLTVT.

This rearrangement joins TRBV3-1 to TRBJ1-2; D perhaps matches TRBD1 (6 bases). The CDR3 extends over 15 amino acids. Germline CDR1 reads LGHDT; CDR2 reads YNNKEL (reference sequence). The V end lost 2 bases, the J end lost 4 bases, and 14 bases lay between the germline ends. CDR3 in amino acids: CASSQRQGFTYGYTF. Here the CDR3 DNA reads TGTGCCAGCAGCCAACGGCAGGGGTTCACCTATGGCTACACCTTC.

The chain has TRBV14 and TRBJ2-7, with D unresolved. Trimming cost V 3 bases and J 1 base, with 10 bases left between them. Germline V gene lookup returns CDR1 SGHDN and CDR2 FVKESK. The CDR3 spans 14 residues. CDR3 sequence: CASSHSQESYEQYF. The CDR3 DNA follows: TGTGCCAGCAGCCACTCGCAGGAGTCCTACGAGCAGTACTTC.

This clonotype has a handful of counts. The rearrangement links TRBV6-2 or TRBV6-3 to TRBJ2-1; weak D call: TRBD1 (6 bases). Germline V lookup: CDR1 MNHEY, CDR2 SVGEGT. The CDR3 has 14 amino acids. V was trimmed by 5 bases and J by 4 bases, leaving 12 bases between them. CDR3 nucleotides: TGTGCCAGCAGTATCCCCAGGGGTTACAATGAGCAGTTCTTC. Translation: CASSIPRGYNEQFF.

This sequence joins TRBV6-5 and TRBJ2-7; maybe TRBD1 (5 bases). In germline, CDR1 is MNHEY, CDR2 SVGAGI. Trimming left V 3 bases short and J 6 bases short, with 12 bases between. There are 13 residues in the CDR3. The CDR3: CASSYGALGEQYF. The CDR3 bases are TGTGCCAGCAGTTATGGGGCCCTCGGCGAGCAGTACTTC.

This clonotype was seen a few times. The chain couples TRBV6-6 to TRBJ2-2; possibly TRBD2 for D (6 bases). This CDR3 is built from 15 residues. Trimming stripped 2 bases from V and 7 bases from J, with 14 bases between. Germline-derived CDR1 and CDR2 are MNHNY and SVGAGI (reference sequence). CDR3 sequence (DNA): TGTGCCAGCAGTTACAGGTCGGAGGAGGGCGGGGAGCTGTTTTTT. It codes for CASSYRSEEGGELFF.

CDR3 nucleotide sequence: TGTGCCACCACGGGGCAGCCGAACACTGAAGCTTTCTTT. This sequence encodes CATTGQPNTEAFF. The V and J genes are TRBV6-5 and TRBJ1-1; D perhaps matches TRBD1 (5 bases). V gave up 10 bases and J gave up 1 base, with 13 bases separating them. The CDR3 spans 13 residues. Germline CDR1 and CDR2: MNHEY and SVGAGI.

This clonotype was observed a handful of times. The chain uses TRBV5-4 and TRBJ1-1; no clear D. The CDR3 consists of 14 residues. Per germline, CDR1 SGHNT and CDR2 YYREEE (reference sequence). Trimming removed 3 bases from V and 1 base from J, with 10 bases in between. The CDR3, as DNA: TGTGCCAGCAGCTATAAGGGCGGGAACACTGAAGCTTTCTTT. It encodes CASSYKGGNTEAFF. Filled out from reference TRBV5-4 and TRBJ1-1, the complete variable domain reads ETGVTQSPTHLIKTRGQQVTLRCSSQSGHNTVSWYQQALGQGPQFIFQYYREEENGRGNFPPRFSGLQFPNYSSELNVNALELDDSALYLCASSYKGGNTEAFFGQGTRLTVV.

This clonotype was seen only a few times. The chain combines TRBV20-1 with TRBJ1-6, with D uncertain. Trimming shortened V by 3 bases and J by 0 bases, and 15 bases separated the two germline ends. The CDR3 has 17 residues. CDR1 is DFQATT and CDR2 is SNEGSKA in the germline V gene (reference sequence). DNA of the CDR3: TGCAGTGCTAGCGCCCGACAATCGAGCTCCTATAATTCACCCCTCCACTTT. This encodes CSASARQSSSYNSPLHF.

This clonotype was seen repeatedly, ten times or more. CDR3 in amino acids: CASSLQGNGYTF. CDR3 bases: TGTGCCAGCAGCTTACAGGGGAATGGCTACACCTTC. The chain uses TRBV11-2 and TRBJ1-2, with D tentatively TRBD1 (6 bases). The V gene's germline CDR1 is SGHAT and CDR2 FQNNGV. The V end lost 2 bases, the J end lost 6 bases, and 7 bases lay between the germline ends. The length of the CDR3 is 12 residues. The variable domain in full, completed from reference TRBV11-2 and TRBJ1-2, reads EAGVAQSPRYKIIEKRQSVAFWCNPISGHATLYWYQQILGQGPKLLIQFQNNGVVDDSQLPKDRFSAERLKGVDSTLKIQPAKLEDSAVYLCASSLQGNGYTFGSGTRLTVV.

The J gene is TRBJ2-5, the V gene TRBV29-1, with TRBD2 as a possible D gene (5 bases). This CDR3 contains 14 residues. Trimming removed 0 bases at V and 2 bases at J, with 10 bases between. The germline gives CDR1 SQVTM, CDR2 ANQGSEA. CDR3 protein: CSVEDADFQETQYF. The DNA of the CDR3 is TGCAGCGTTGAAGACGCGGACTTTCAAGAGACCCAGTACTTC.

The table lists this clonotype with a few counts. The CDR3 DNA follows: TGTGCCATCAGTGCGGGGGGGCTAACCGGGGAGCTGTTTTTT. Translating it yields CAISAGGLTGELFF. The chain carries TRBV10-3 and TRBJ2-2, with 8 positions matching TRBD2. The trim removed 4 bases at V and 5 bases at J, leaving 3 bases unmatched. The CDR3 contains 14 residues. Germline-derived CDR1 and CDR2 are ENHRY and SYGVKD.

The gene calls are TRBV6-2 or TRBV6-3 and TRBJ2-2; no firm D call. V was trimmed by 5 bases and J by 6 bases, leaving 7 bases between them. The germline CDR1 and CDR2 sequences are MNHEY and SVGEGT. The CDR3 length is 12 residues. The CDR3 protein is CASSPSAGELFF. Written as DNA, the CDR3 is TGTGCCAGCAGTCCCTCCGCCGGGGAGCTGTTTTTT.

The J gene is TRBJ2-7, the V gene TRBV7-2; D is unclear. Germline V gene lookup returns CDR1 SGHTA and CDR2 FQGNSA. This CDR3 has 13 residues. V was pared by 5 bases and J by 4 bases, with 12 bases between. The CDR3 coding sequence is TGTGCCAGCAGCCCCAGAGAGGCTTACGAGCAGTACTTC. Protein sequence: CASSPREAYEQYF.

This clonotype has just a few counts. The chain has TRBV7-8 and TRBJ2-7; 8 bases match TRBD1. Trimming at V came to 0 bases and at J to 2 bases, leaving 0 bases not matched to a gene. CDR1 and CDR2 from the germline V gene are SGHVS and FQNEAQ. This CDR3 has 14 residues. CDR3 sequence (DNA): TGTGCCAGCAGCTTAGCGGACAGGGCCTACGAGCAGTACTTC. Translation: CASSLADRAYEQYF. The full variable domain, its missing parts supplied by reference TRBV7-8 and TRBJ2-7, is GAGVSQSPRYKVAKRGQDVALRCDPISGHVSLFWYQQALGQGPEFLTYFQNEAQLDKSGLPSDRFFAERPEGSVSTLKIQRTQQEDSAVYLCASSLADRAYEQYFGPGTRLTVT.

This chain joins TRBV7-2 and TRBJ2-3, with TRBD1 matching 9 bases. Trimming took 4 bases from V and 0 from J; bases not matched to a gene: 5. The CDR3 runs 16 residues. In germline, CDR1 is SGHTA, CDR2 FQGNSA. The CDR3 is CASSSLGQGSTDTQYF. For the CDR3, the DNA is TGTGCCAGCAGCTCCCTGGGACAGGGAAGCACAGATACGCAGTATTTT.

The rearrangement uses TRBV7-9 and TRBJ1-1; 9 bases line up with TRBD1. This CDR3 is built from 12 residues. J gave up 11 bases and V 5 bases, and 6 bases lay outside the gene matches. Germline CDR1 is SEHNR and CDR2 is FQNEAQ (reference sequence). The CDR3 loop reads CASSDHRGLAFF. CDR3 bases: TGTGCCAGCAGCGATCACAGGGGGCTGGCTTTCTTT.